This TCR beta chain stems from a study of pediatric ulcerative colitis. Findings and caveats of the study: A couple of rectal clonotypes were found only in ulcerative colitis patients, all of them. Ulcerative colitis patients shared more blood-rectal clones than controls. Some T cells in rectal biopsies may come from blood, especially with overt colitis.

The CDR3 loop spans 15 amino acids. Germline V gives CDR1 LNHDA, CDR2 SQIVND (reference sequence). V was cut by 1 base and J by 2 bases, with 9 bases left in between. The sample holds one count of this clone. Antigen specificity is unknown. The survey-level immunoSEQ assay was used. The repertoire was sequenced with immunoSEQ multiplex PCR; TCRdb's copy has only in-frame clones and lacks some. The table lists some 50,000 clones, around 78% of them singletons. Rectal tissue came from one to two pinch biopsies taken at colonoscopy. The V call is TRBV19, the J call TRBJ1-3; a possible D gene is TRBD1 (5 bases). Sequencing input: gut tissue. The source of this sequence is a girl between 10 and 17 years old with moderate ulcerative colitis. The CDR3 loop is CASSIASGPGNTIYF. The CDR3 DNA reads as TGTGCCAGTAGTATAGCATCGGGGCCTGGAAACACCATATATTTT.